This T cell receptor beta chain came from a study of blood T cell repertoires in COVID-19. J lost 3 bases, V lost 2 bases, and 3 bases had no gene match. Germline V CDR1 and CDR2: SGHTA, FQGTGA. The CDR3 extends over 14 amino acids. Methods used by the authors: Amplifying reference gene primers gave estimates of nucleated cell counts. The table came from immunoSEQ multiplex PCR; TCRdb's copy has only in-frame clones and leaves some out. V and J calls and clone size are as listed in that table; D and trimming were resolved from the DNA. The sample yields some 220,000 clones, approximately 84% seen once.

The receptor comes from a woman aged 25 to 45 who had recovered from COVID-19. The sample consisted of peripheral blood. V gene TRBV7-3 combines with J gene TRBJ2-5; 7 positions agree with TRBD2. The CDR3, as DNA: TGTGCCAGCAGCTTATCCAGCGGGAAAGAGACCCAGTACTTC. Translation: CASSLSSGKETQYF.